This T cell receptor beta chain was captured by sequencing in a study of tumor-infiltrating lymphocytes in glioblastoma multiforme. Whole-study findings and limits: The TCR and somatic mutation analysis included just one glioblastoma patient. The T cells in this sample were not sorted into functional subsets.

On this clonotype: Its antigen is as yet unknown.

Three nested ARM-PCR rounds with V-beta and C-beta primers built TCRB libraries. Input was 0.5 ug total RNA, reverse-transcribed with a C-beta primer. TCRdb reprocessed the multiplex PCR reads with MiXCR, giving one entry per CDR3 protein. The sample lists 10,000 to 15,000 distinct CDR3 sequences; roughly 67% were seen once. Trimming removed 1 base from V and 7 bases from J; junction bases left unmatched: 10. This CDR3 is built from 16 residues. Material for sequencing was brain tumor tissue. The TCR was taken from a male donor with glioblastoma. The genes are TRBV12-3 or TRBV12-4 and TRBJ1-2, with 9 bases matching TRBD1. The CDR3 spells CASSLVHADRGGGYTF. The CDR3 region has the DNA TGTGCCAGCAGTTTAGTCCATGCGGACAGGGGAGGTGGCTACACCTTC.